The TCR beta chain described here comes from a study of T-cell memory formation after mild COVID-19 (dated by TCRdb to 2020 to 2023). In the study overall: TCR sequence clusters from the two donors were largely donor specific. Longitudinal TCRalpha and TCRbeta repertoire sequencing tracked T-cell clones expanding and contracting after mild COVID-19 in a couple of donors. Two young, previously healthy adult volunteers, one female and one male, were included in the cohort. The research as a whole found: The study included only a couple of mild cases, and larger cohorts that include severe cases with pre-infection samples were judged to be necessary. From day 15 to 85, contracting clones showed balanced CD4/CD8 phenotypes, whereas a second wave of clones that expanded from day 15 to 37 leaned towards CD4+. Some responding clones were found in pre-infection memory, which suggests that pre-existing cross-reactive memory T cells took part in the SARS-CoV-2 response. Whether the second-wave clones peaking on day 37 were SARS-CoV-2 specific was not confirmed. Contracting CD4+ clones appeared mostly in the CM and EM memory subsets, whereas CD8+ clones were enriched in EMRA.

The instrument given in TCRdb is Illumina NovaSeq 6000. TCRalpha and TCRbeta cDNA libraries were constructed by 5'RACE with constant-segment primers, with sample barcodes and unique molecular identifiers being introduced. Trizol reagent was used to extract RNA from every sample. The libraries were amplified in two PCR steps, and the second step added a second sample barcode and Illumina TruSeq adapters. Libraries were sequenced on an Illumina NovaSeq with 2 x 150 bp paired-end reads. Turning to the authors' computational methods: The reads were demultiplexed and collapsed into UMI-guided consensus sequences using migec v1.2.7. Using mixcr v2.1.11, UMI consensuses were aligned to TRA and TRB V and J templates and then assembled into clonotypes. A clonotype was counted as expanded or contracted only when both edgeR and NoisET called the clonotype significant, with the noise models trained on biological replicates. edgeR calls used a false discovery rate-adjusted p below 0.01 and a log2 fold-change threshold of 1. As an exploratory analysis of dynamics, max-normalized trajectories of the 1000 most abundant clonotypes were examined by PCA with hierarchical clustering. Each responding clone was given a CD4 or CD8 phenotype based on the CD4+ and CD8+ repertoires, which had been sequenced separately. TCRdb trimmed public reads at Q25 via fastp, called clones via MiXCR and kept in-frame beta chains. Duplicate CDR3 protein sequences are folded into a single record with the most common DNA and genes. The V and J calls shown here were made by TCRdb, not taken from the authors' results. This sample comprises approximately 300,000 distinct CDR3 sequences, approximately 15% of them detected only once. Clones ranked in the top ten supply about a fifth of the sample.

In this sample, this clonotype turned up many times. This receptor's antigen is unknown. Base qualities are not provided; no much larger clone lies one nucleotide away. CDR1 and CDR2 were assigned from the germline V gene as MGHRA and YSYEKL. Trimming accounts for 4 bases at V and 4 bases at J, while the number of junction bases matched to no gene is 3. The CDR3 covers 14 residues, taking in both the cysteine and the phenylalanine. Just CDR3 DNA is preserved here, 42 bases in frame from base 1. Ficoll-Paque density gradient centrifugation was used to isolate PBMCs. Sequencing was done on a sample of PBMCs or a T cell subset sorted from them (not recorded which). The receptor chain draws on TRBV4-1 and TRBJ2-2; the junction holds 7 bases that match TRBD1. The source is a man aged 18-30 years who had mild COVID-19 (a few samples of this study predate the infection). The sample titles of this study are shuffled in the database, so cell type and time point are left out; the donor was told from shared clones. This receptor carries the CDR3 CASSLTGLTGELFF. The DNA reads as follows: TGCGCCAGCAGCCTGACAGGGCTCACCGGGGAGCTGTTTTTT.